This is a list of T cell receptor beta chains from one sample in a study of blood T cell repertoires in COVID-19. Assay used: immunoSEQ multiplex PCR; TCRdb lists only in-frame clones, some missing. The table includes 55,000 to 70,000 clones, around 84% detected once. The sequencing input was peripheral blood. Source of these receptors: a man aged 45 to 65 with acute or convalescent COVID-19. Both conserved end residues are part of each CDR3. The order of the fields is V gene, clone size, D gene, J gene, CDR3 protein, CDR3 DNA. D genes are given only for firm matches. Size values are once, few and many counts, or a class for expanded clones, and some rows have none.

>TRBV9|-|-|TRBJ2-7
CASSVGVSSYEQYF
TGTGCCAGCAGCGTAGGTGTGAGCTCCTACGAGCAGTACTTC
>TRBV7-3|-|TRBD1|TRBJ2-2
CASSKGQGNTGELFF
TGTGCCAGCAGCAAGGGACAGGGGAACACCGGGGAGCTGTTTTTT
>TRBV2|-|-|TRBJ1-1
CASREGGHTEAFF
TGTGCCAGTCGGGAGGGGGGCCACACTGAAGCTTTCTTT
>TRBV10-3|-|TRBD1|TRBJ2-7
CAITWDRENYEQYF
TGTGCCATCACCTGGGACAGGGAAAACTACGAGCAGTACTTC
>TRBV2|-|TRBD1|TRBJ2-2
CASLGTDNTGELFF
TGTGCCAGCCTTGGGACAGACAACACCGGGGAGCTGTTTTTT
>TRBV5-1|-|TRBD1|TRBJ1-2
CASSPWTGNYGYTF
TGCGCCAGCAGCCCTTGGACAGGGAACTATGGCTACACCTTC
>TRBV29-1|-|TRBD1|TRBJ1-2
CSVEDRVNYGYTF
TGCAGCGTTGAGGACAGGGTGAACTATGGCTACACCTTC
>TRBV5-4|-|TRBD1|TRBJ2-3
CASSLRTGGTDTQYF
TGTGCCAGCAGCTTAAGGACAGGGGGCACAGATACGCAGTATTTT
>TRBV5-1|-|-|TRBJ1-1
CASSLSGPGGGEAFF
TGCGCCAGCAGCTTGTCGGGGCCCGGGGGTGGTGAAGCTTTCTTT
>TRBV5-1|-|-|TRBJ2-7
CASSLESGGGYEQYF
TGCGCCAGCAGCTTGGAGTCTGGGGGCGGCTACGAGCAGTACTTC
>TRBV19|-|TRBD1|TRBJ2-5
CASSPTGGWETQYF
TGTGCCAGCTCACCGACAGGGGGCTGGGAGACCCAGTACTTC
>TRBV9|-|-|TRBJ2-4
CASSGSLAKNIQYF
TGTGCCAGCAGCGGTTCCTTAGCCAAAAACATTCAGTACTTC
>TRBV7-6|-|TRBD1|TRBJ2-7
CASSLGTGDEQYF
TGTGCCAGCAGCCTCGGGACAGGAGACGAGCAGTACTTC
>TRBV9|-|-|TRBJ2-3
CASSVEDGVRVTSASDTQYF
TGTGCCAGCAGCGTAGAGGACGGGGTAAGGGTGACTTCCGCATCCGATACGCAGTATTTT
>TRBV6-8|-|TRBD1|TRBJ2-2
CASTYAQGVFTGELFF
TGTGCCAGCACCTACGCGCAGGGGGTATTCACCGGGGAGCTGTTTTTT
>TRBV12-3/TRBV12-4|-|-|TRBJ2-7
CASTHGYYEQYF
TGTGCCAGCACCCACGGTTACTACGAGCAGTACTTC
>TRBV18|-|-|TRBJ1-1
CASSARQRNTEAFF
TGTGCCAGCTCAGCCAGGCAAAGAAACACTGAAGCTTTCTTT
>TRBV11-3|-|-|TRBJ1-2
CASSLRMENGYTF
TGTGCCAGCAGCTTACGGATGGAGAATGGCTACACCTTC
>TRBV6-6|few|TRBD2|TRBJ2-7
CASSLESFLTSGGRQYRSYEQYF
TGTGCCAGCAGTCTGGAATCATTCCTTACTAGCGGGGGCCGCCAATACCGATCCTACGAGCAGTACTTC
>TRBV6-6|-|TRBD1|TRBJ1-5
CASSKDRGGQPQHF
TGTGCCAGCAGTAAGGACAGGGGAGGTCAGCCCCAGCATTTT
>TRBV4-1|-|-|TRBJ1-2
CASSQDHGGARGYTF
TGCGCCAGCAGCCAAGATCACGGGGGGGCGAGGGGCTACACCTTC
>TRBV2|few|TRBD1|TRBJ2-7
CASRTGYEQYF
TGTGCCAGCAGGACAGGGTACGAGCAGTACTTC
>TRBV11-2|-|TRBD2|TRBJ2-3
CASSRGGDTQYF
TGTGCCAGCAGCCGGGGGGGGGATACGCAGTATTTT
>TRBV5-4|-|TRBD2|TRBJ2-2
CASSLGQGGLARTGELFF
TGTGCCAGCAGCTTGGGACAGGGCGGACTAGCGCGTACCGGGGAGCTGTTTTTT
>TRBV11-2|few|-|TRBJ2-7
CASSLGGGYEQYF
TGTGCCAGCAGCCTAGGGGGGGGCTACGAGCAGTACTTC
>TRBV12-3/TRBV12-4|-|-|TRBJ1-1
CASSFRTEAFF
TGTGCCAGCAGTTTCCGCACTGAAGCTTTCTTT
>TRBV6-1|-|-|TRBJ2-1
CASSEAGGASYNEQFF
TGTGCCAGCAGTGAAGCGGGGGGGGCCAGCTACAATGAGCAGTTCTTC
>TRBV24-1|-|-|TRBJ2-1
CAIQEGNSYNEQFF
TGTGCCATACAGGAGGGAAACTCCTACAATGAGCAGTTCTTC
>TRBV4-1|-|-|TRBJ1-2
CASSQFTAGNYGYTF
TGCGCCAGCAGCCAATTCACTGCGGGAAACTATGGCTACACCTTC
>TRBV12-3/TRBV12-4|few|-|TRBJ1-4
CATLPNEKLFF
TGTGCCACCCTCCCTAATGAAAAACTGTTTTTT
>TRBV7-2|once|TRBD2|TRBJ2-3
CASSLGLAGGIDTQYF
TGTGCCAGCAGCTTGGGACTAGCGGGGGGAATAGATACGCAGTATTTT
>TRBV19|-|TRBD1|TRBJ2-2
CASRPGQDTGELFF
TGTGCCAGTAGGCCGGGACAGGACACCGGGGAGCTGTTTTTT
>TRBV30|-|TRBD2|TRBJ2-2
CAWSGGGGGPGELFF
TGTGCCTGGAGTGGGGGAGGCGGGGGGCCCGGGGAGCTGTTTTTT
>TRBV5-6|-|TRBD1|TRBJ2-7
CASSLTGGYEQYF
TGTGCCAGCAGCTTGACAGGGGGCTACGAGCAGTACTTC
>TRBV30|once|TRBD1|TRBJ1-4
CAWNYRGNEKLFF
TGTGCCTGGAACTACAGGGGTAATGAAAAACTGTTTTTT
>TRBV7-3|-|TRBD1|TRBJ1-1
CASSSTGGMNTEAFF
TGTGCCAGCAGCTCGACAGGGGGAATGAACACTGAAGCTTTCTTT
>TRBV3-1/TRBV3-2|-|TRBD2|TRBJ2-7
CASSPSGRNEQYF
TGTGCCAGCAGCCCGAGCGGGAGAAACGAGCAGTACTTC